The 13 T cell receptor beta chains below all came from one sample that was sequenced in a study of OX40 agonist ivuxolimab in advanced cancers. Libraries were built with the immunoSEQ multiplex PCR assay. In its TCRdb copy, this immuneACCESS table keeps in-frame sequences only and misses some clones. Where compared with another copy, unresolved V genes explain less than half of these, and the others have no known cause. Here the sample has 25,000 to 35,000 clones; 65% to 90% occur a single time. The top ten clones comprise around 33% of the sample. The input for sequencing was CD4+ or CD8+ T cells sorted from blood, taken in a trial of the OX40 agonist ivuxolimab. These receptors all come from an adult with an advanced solid tumor such as melanoma, head and neck, liver or kidney cancer.

The chain uses TRBV6-1 and TRBJ1-2; D uncertain. The CDR3 runs 14 residues. V lost 7 bases, J lost 4 bases, and 16 bases lay in between. In germline, CDR1 is MNHNS, CDR2 SASEGT. CDR3 sequence (DNA): TGTGCCAGCACGGGAGGGTTTGAATCCTATGGCTACACCTTC. As protein: CASTGGFESYGYTF.

The chain employs TRBV7-9 and TRBJ1-5; D perhaps matches TRBD1 (5 bases). The CDR3 totals 13 residues. CDR1 is SEHNR and CDR2 is FQNEAQ in the germline V gene (reference sequence). Trimming stripped 6 bases from V and 2 bases from J, with 8 bases between. The CDR3 sequence is CASRLGGNQPQHF. The CDR3 DNA sequence: TGTGCCAGCAGACTGGGGGGCAATCAGCCCCAGCATTTT. The full variable domain, completed using reference TRBV7-9 and TRBJ1-5, is DTGVSQNPRHKITKRGQNVTFRCDPISEHNRLYWYRQTLGQGPEFLTYFQNEAQLEKSRLLSDRFSAERPKGSFSTLEIQRTEQGDSAMYLCASRLGGNQPQHFGDGTRLSIL.

V gene TRBV19 combines with J gene TRBJ2-3; TRBD1 agrees at 9 bases. The CDR3 extends over 15 amino acids. Per the germline V gene, CDR1 is LNHDA and CDR2 is SQIVND (reference sequence). The junction had 9 bases not matched to a gene; V was cut back by 5 bases and J by 6 bases. CDR3 protein: CASSSTGGLLDTQYF. CDR3 coding DNA: TGTGCCAGTAGTTCGACAGGGGGGCTCTTGGATACGCAGTATTTT. The variable domain in full, completed from reference TRBV19 and TRBJ2-3, reads DGGITQSPKYLFRKEGQNVTLSCEQNLNHDAMYWYRQDPGQGLRLIYYSQIVNDFQKGDIAEGYSVSREKKESFPLTVTSAQKNPTAFYLCASSSTGGLLDTQYFGPGTRLTVL.

This chain links TRBV9 with TRBJ2-1, with 9 nucleotides matching TRBD2. Germline V CDR1 and CDR2: SGDLS, YYNGEE. CDR3 length equals 16 residues. The V gene end was trimmed by 0 bases and the J gene end by 6 bases; junction bases not matched to a gene: 7. CDR3 DNA sequence: TGTGCCAGCAGCGTAGTTGGCGGGAGGGCCTCCAATGAGCAGTTCTTC. Translating gives CASSVVGGRASNEQFF.

The J gene is TRBJ2-7, the V gene TRBV27, with TRBD2 matching over 7 bases. Germline assignment: CDR1 MNHEY and CDR2 SMNVEV (reference sequence). The CDR3 is 15 amino acids. V shed 2 bases, J shed 3 bases, and the junction held 7 bases outside the gene matches. The CDR3 DNA sequence: TGTGCCAGCAGTTTACGGGGGGTGTCTAGCTACGAGCAGTACTTC. Residues: CASSLRGVSSYEQYF.

The rearrangement uses TRBV11-3 and TRBJ2-7, with TRBD1 matching 7 bases. Germline CDR1 is SGHNT and CDR2 is YENEEA. The CDR3 totals 13 residues. The ends lost 4 bases at V and 3 bases at J; junction bases unmatched: 3. The CDR3: CASSSRDSYEQYF. The CDR3 DNA is TGTGCCAGCAGCTCCCGGGACAGCTACGAGCAGTACTTC.

The chain combines TRBV7-6 with TRBJ1-1; D possibly corresponds to TRBD1 (5 bases). V was pared by 5 bases and J by 2 bases, with 27 bases between. The CDR3 contains 19 residues. Germline V gives CDR1 SGHVS, CDR2 FNYEAQ. The CDR3 is CASSQPRTGTPRGNTEAFF. DNA for the CDR3: TGTGCCAGCAGCCAACCCCGTACCGGGACTCCGAGAGGAAACACTGAAGCTTTCTTT.

This clone was picked up a small number of times. J is TRBJ1-5 and V is TRBV2, with D uncertain. This CDR3 spans 11 amino acids. V lost 8 bases and J 5 bases, leaving 7 bases between the germline ends. Germline V lookup: CDR1 SNHLY, CDR2 FYNNEI. The CDR3 loop reads CASGEYQPQHF. The CDR3 coding sequence is TGTGCCAGCGGAGAATATCAGCCCCAGCATTTT.

This clone was recorded a few times. J is TRBJ2-1 and V is TRBV7-9; D is perhaps TRBD2 (6 bases). Germline CDR1 SEHNR, CDR2 FQNEAQ (reference sequence). The V gene lost 7 bases and the J gene lost 5 bases, with 15 bases spanning the gap. CDR3 size: 14 residues. CDR3 amino acids: CASTLPGLNNEQFF. The CDR3 DNA reads TGTGCCAGCACCCTTCCGGGACTCAACAATGAGCAGTTCTTC. The whole variable domain, filled in from reference TRBV7-9 and TRBJ2-1, reads DTGVSQNPRHKITKRGQNVTFRCDPISEHNRLYWYRQTLGQGPEFLTYFQNEAQLEKSRLLSDRFSAERPKGSFSTLEIQRTEQGDSAMYLCASTLPGLNNEQFFGPGTRLTVL.

The chain has TRBV5-1 and TRBJ1-3; D ambiguous. The CDR3 contains 14 residues. Trimming cost V 0 bases and J 4 bases, with 8 bases left between them. Per the germline V gene, CDR1 is SGHRS and CDR2 is YFSETQ. In DNA, the CDR3 is TGCGCCAGCAGCTTGGAAGGACGCGGAAACACCATATATTTT. This encodes CASSLEGRGNTIYF.

This clone was observed once. CDR3 bases: TGTGCCAGCTCTCTGGTCCAACAGGGGGACAATGAAAAACTGTTTTTT. As protein: CASSLVQQGDNEKLFF. The J gene is TRBJ1-4, the V gene TRBV18; TRBD1 agrees at 8 bases. Germline assignment: CDR1 KGHSH and CDR2 LQKENI. The CDR3 spans 16 residues. V was pared by 6 bases and J by 5 bases, with 11 bases of the junction left unmatched.

The V and J genes are TRBV29-1 and TRBJ2-1; TRBD2 aligns across 9 bases. There are 16 residues in the CDR3. The J segment lost 4 bases and the V segment lost 3 bases, leaving 10 bases of the junction unmatched. Germline CDR1 is SQVTM and CDR2 is ANQGSEA. The CDR3 loop is CSVDFLAGTLYNEQFF. Written as DNA, the CDR3 is TGCAGCGTTGATTTCCTAGCGGGAACCCTTTACAATGAGCAGTTCTTC.

The V gene is TRBV27, the J gene TRBJ1-3; D is possibly TRBD1 (5 bases). The CDR3 has 13 amino acids. Trimming stripped 6 bases from V and 8 bases from J, with 14 bases between. The V gene's germline CDR1 is MNHEY and CDR2 SMNVEV (reference sequence). CDR3 DNA sequence: TGTGCCAGCAGGCCCCTGGGGACGGACACCATATATTTT. Its protein product is CASRPLGTDTIYF.